Each of the 15 T cell receptor beta chains below was sequenced from the same sample in a study of beta chain features in type 1 diabetes. Expressed TCRB transcripts were sequenced because the isolated RNA had all been reverse transcribed beforehand. Clones were sequenced by immunoSEQ multiplex PCR, and TCRdb holds only the in-frame ones, with some missing. The sample includes 970,000 or so clones, under 20% of them seen just once. Sequenced input: naive CD4+ T cells from blood. The origin of the receptors is a woman between 18 and 29 years old in good health.

V and J are TRBV7-9 and TRBJ2-5, with D possibly TRBD2 on 6 matching bases. This CDR3 contains 14 residues. Germline CDR1 SEHNR, CDR2 FQNEAQ (reference sequence). V was cut by 2 bases and J by 3 bases, with 10 bases left in between. The CDR3 sequence is CASSLRLEEETQYF. DNA of the CDR3: TGTGCCAGCAGCTTACGACTAGAAGAAGAGACCCAGTACTTC.

This chain connects TRBV7-2 to TRBJ2-5, with D possibly matching TRBD2 (5 bases). This CDR3 has 17 amino acids. V gave up 1 base and J gave up 5 bases, with 20 bases separating them. Germline V gene data show CDR1 as SGHTA and CDR2 as FQGNSA. CDR3 sequence reads: CASSLGRSAGSRETQYF. Here the CDR3 DNA reads TGTGCCAGCAGCTTAGGGAGATCGGCGGGTTCTCGGGAGACCCAGTACTTC.

This clone was seen a few times. This chain links TRBV5-1 with TRBJ2-7; D gene ambiguous. The germline V gene has CDR1 SGHRS and CDR2 YFSETQ. The CDR3 runs to 16 residues. Trimming took off 4 bases at V and 0 bases at J, with 17 bases between the two ends. The CDR3 DNA is TGCGCCAGCAGCGCACCGGACCAGATGATCTCCTACGAGCAGTACTTC. As protein: CASSAPDQMISYEQYF.

The V and J genes are TRBV20-1 and TRBJ2-3; D unresolved. Per germline, CDR1 DFQATT and CDR2 SNEGSKA (reference sequence). The CDR3 runs 10 residues. V was clipped by 3 bases and J by 7 bases, with 5 bases between them. The CDR3 region has the DNA TGCAGTGCTAGCAGGAATACGCAGTATTTT. It codes for CSASRNTQYF.

In this sample, this clone turned up a few times. The chain combines TRBV7-9 with TRBJ2-7; 7 nucleotides line up with TRBD1. Looked up from germline, CDR1 is SEHNR and CDR2 is FQNEAQ (reference sequence). After removal of 6 bases from V and 6 bases from J, the junction contained 14 bases not matched to a gene. The length of the CDR3 is 15 residues. The CDR3 sequence is CASSPIGTVSREQYF. DNA for the CDR3: TGTGCCAGCAGTCCCATTGGGACAGTTTCGCGCGAGCAGTACTTC.

V usage is TRBV10-3 and J usage is TRBJ2-1; D is perhaps TRBD2 (5 bases). The ends were cut back, 6 bases at V and 8 bases at J, with 8 bases in the middle. The CDR3 is 11 amino acids. Germline values: CDR1 ENHRY, CDR2 SYGVKD. CDR3 sequence: CAIRGADEQFF. As DNA, the CDR3 is TGTGCCATCAGGGGAGCGGATGAGCAGTTCTTC.

J is TRBJ2-2 and V is TRBV5-1; 10 bases are shared with TRBD1. V shed 5 bases and J 4 bases; nucleotides not matched to a gene: 20. The V gene's germline CDR1 is SGHRS and CDR2 YFSETQ. This CDR3 is 20 amino acids long. The CDR3 protein is CASRTGGAGVIRVGTGELFF. The CDR3 region has the DNA TGCGCCAGCAGGACAGGGGGCGCAGGAGTTATCCGAGTCGGCACCGGGGAGCTGTTTTTT.

This clone has more than one count but fewer than ten. This chain connects TRBV9 to TRBJ2-7; tentative D call: TRBD1 (6 bases). This CDR3 is built from 16 residues. Trimming took 4 bases from V and 0 from J, leaving 17 bases between them. In germline, CDR1 is SGDLS, CDR2 YYNGEE. For the CDR3, the DNA is TGTGCCAGCAGCTGTAGTACGAGGGGGATCTCCTACGAGCAGTACTTC. Its protein product is CASSCSTRGISYEQYF.

This clone has just a few counts. The chain is built from TRBV5-4 and TRBJ1-2, with D possibly being TRBD1 (6 bases). Germline V gene data show CDR1 as SGHNT and CDR2 as YYREEE (reference sequence). The CDR3 spans 13 residues. The V and J ends lost 0 bases and 11 bases respectively, with 14 bases between them. CDR3 sequence reads: CASSLGQGSGYTF. The CDR3 coding sequence is TGTGCCAGCAGCTTGGGTCAGGGGTCGGGATACACCTTC.

This clone has only a few counts. This CDR3 reads CASSLSPDSTDTQYF. CDR3 coding DNA: TGCGCCAGCAGCTTGAGTCCGGATAGCACAGATACGCAGTATTTT. The V and J genes are TRBV5-1 and TRBJ2-3, with D hard to call. In germline, CDR1 is SGHRS, CDR2 YFSETQ. The V end lost 1 base, the J end lost 0 bases, and 9 bases lay between the germline ends. The CDR3 is 15 residues long. Full variable domain (rest looked up from reference TRBV5-1 and TRBJ2-3): KAGVTQTPRYLIKTRGQQVTLSCSPISGHRSVSWYQQTPGQGLQFLFEYFSETQRNKGNFPGRFSGRQFSNSRSEMNVSTLELGDSALYLCASSLSPDSTDTQYFGPGTRLTVL.

The genes are TRBV4-1 and TRBJ1-2, with a possible D match to TRBD1 (5 bases). Per the germline V gene, CDR1 is MGHRA and CDR2 is YSYEKL. Trimming shortened V by 1 base and J by 7 bases, and 16 bases separated the two germline ends. The CDR3 has 15 amino acids. The CDR3 DNA is TGCGCCAGCAGCCAAGCCTTGAGCAGGGTGATTGGCTACACCTTC. Its protein is CASSQALSRVIGYTF.

The rearrangement joins TRBV19 to TRBJ2-7; no definite D call. CDR1 and CDR2 from the germline V gene are LNHDA and SQIVND (reference sequence). V was clipped by 3 bases and J by 2 bases, with 14 bases between them. CDR3 length: 15 amino acids. The CDR3 loop reads CASSIEGQATYEQYF. CDR3 in DNA: TGTGCCAGTAGTATTGAAGGGCAGGCCACCTACGAGCAGTACTTC.

The chain couples TRBV15 to TRBJ1-5; D uncertain. The CDR3 is made up of 16 amino acids. V lost 3 bases, J lost 4 bases, and 16 bases lay in between. The V gene's germline CDR1 is LNHNV and CDR2 YYDKDF (reference sequence). CDR3 DNA sequence: TGTGCCACCAGCAGCTCTGGTGTGGCTATAAATCAGCCCCAGCATTTT. Encoded protein: CATSSSGVAINQPQHF.

The chain uses TRBV5-4 and TRBJ2-3; 8 bases line up with TRBD2. The CDR3 is made up of 17 amino acids. The germline CDR1 and CDR2 sequences are SGHNT and YYREEE (reference sequence). With 4 bases clipped from V and 6 bases from J, the junction kept 16 bases outside the gene matches. The CDR3 nucleotides read TGTGCCAGCAGCCCCAGGTCTATCAGCGGGAGTTCCGATACGCAGTATTTT. Protein product: CASSPRSISGSSDTQYF.

This clone was counted a few times. The chain combines TRBV19 with TRBJ1-1; no clear D. V dropped 5 bases and J dropped 6 bases, with 10 bases sitting between them. Germline values: CDR1 LNHDA, CDR2 SQIVND (reference sequence). This CDR3 comprises 12 residues. The CDR3 loop is CASSYLRAEAFF. DNA for the CDR3: TGTGCCAGTAGTTACCTGCGGGCTGAAGCTTTCTTT.